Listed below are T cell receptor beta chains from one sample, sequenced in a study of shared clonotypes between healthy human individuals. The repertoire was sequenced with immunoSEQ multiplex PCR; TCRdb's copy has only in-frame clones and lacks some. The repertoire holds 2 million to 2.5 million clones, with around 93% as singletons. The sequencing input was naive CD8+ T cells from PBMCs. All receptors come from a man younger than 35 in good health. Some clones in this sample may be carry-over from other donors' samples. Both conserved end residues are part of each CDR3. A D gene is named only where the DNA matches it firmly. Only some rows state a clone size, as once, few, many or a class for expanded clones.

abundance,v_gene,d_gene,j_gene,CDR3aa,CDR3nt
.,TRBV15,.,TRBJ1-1,CATSRVQEVNTEAFF,TGTGCCACCAGCAGAGTACAGGAAGTGAACACTGAAGCTTTCTTT
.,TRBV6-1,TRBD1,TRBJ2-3,CASSEARDRGDTQYF,TGTGCCAGCAGTGAAGCGAGGGACAGGGGAGATACGCAGTATTTT
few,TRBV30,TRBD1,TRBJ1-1,CAWRDRGITEAFF,TGTGCCTGGAGGGACAGGGGGATCACTGAAGCTTTCTTT
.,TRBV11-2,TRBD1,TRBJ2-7,CASSFVKPGQRSYEQYF,TGTGCCAGCAGCTTCGTAAAGCCGGGACAGCGGTCCTACGAGCAGTACTTC
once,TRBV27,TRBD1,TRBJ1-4,CASSLGGGSEKLFF,TGTGCCAGCAGTTTAGGAGGGGGCAGTGAAAAACTGTTTTTT
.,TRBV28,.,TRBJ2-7,CASSPFVEQYF,TGTGCCAGCAGCCCCTTCGTCGAGCAGTACTTC
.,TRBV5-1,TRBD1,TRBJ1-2,CASSSRQGRYFGGYTF,TGCGCCAGCAGCTCGCGACAGGGAAGATACTTTGGCGGCTACACCTTC
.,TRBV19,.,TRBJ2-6,CASRDSTGANVLTF,TGTGCCAGTAGAGACAGTACTGGGGCCAACGTCCTGACTTTC
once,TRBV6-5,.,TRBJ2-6,CASRDRSSGANVLTF,TGTGCCAGCAGAGACAGGTCCTCTGGGGCCAACGTCCTGACTTTC
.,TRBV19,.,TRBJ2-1,CASSEIKRDTNNEQFF,TGTGCCAGTAGTGAAATAAAACGGGACACCAACAATGAGCAGTTCTTC
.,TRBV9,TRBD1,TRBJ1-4,CASSDTGTAKGKLFF,TGTGCCAGCAGCGACACTGGGACAGCAAAAGGAAAACTGTTTTTT
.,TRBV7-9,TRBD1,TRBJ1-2,CASSPLGIDRGPYGYTF,TGTGCCAGCAGCCCCTTGGGAATCGACAGGGGACCCTATGGCTACACCTTC
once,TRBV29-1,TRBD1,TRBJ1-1,CSVRQGRAFF,TGCAGCGTTCGACAGGGAAGAGCTTTCTTT
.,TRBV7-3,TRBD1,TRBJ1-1,CASRPDREKNTEAFF,TGTGCCAGCAGGCCCGACAGGGAAAAGAACACTGAAGCTTTCTTT
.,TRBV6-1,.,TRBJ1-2,CASSEIGSAGDGYGYTF,TGTGCCAGCAGTGAAATAGGGTCTGCAGGGGACGGCTATGGCTACACCTTC
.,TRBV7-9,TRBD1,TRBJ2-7,CASSLGDRGSYEQYF,TGTGCCAGCAGCTTAGGGGACAGGGGCTCCTACGAGCAGTACTTC
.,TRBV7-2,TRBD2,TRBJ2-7,CASSFSSGTYEQYF,TGTGCCAGCAGCTTTTCCAGCGGGACCTACGAGCAGTACTTC
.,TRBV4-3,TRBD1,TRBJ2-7,CASSHRQGIGYEQYF,TGCGCCAGCAGCCATAGACAGGGGATCGGATACGAGCAGTACTTC
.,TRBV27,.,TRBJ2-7,CASSSLDGYYEQYF,TGTGCCAGCAGTTCCCTGGACGGTTACTACGAGCAGTACTTC
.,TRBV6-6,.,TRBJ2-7,CASSYSTGSSSYEQYF,TGTGCCAGCAGTTACTCGACGGGTTCAAGCTCCTACGAGCAGTACTTC
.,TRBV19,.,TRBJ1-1,CASRGGLTTEAFF,TGTGCCAGTAGGGGGGGGCTTACCACTGAAGCTTTCTTT
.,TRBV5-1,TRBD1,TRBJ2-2,CASRTGGGDTGELFF,TGCGCCAGCCGGACAGGGGGCGGGGACACCGGGGAGCTGTTTTTT
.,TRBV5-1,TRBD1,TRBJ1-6,CASSLAGTGRVGSPLHF,TGCGCCAGCAGCTTGGCCGGGACAGGGCGAGTTGGTTCACCCCTCCACTTT
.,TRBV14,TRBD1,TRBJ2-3,CASRIGTGGTDTQYF,TGTGCCAGCAGGATCGGGACAGGAGGCACAGATACGCAGTATTTT